The 11 T cell receptor beta chains below all came from one sample that was sequenced in a study of blood T cell repertoires in COVID-19 (dated by TCRdb to between 2020 and 2021). Receptor libraries were prepared by the immunoSEQ multiplex PCR assay. Sourced from immuneACCESS, this table was stored by TCRdb with only in-frame sequences that have V and J called. A share of the clones is absent; for the studies checked, an unresolved V gene accounts for under half, and the remainder has no known explanation. The table for this sample lists under 300,000 clones; about 79% of them were counted only once. Of the sample, approximately 2.4% is held by the ten largest clones. The sequenced material came from peripheral blood. The receptor set was obtained from a man in his forties who had recovered from COVID-19.

The CDR3 region is CATSRDWSAVGFNYGYTF. The CDR3 DNA is TGTGCCACCAGCAGAGATTGGAGCGCGGTCGGATTTAACTATGGCTACACCTTC. J is TRBJ1-2 and V is TRBV15; no clear D gene. Trimming left V 0 bases short and J 1 base short, with 18 bases between. This CDR3 has 18 residues. CDR1 is LNHNV and CDR2 is YYDKDF in the germline V gene (reference sequence).

The V gene is TRBV20-1, the J gene TRBJ2-5; D gene uncertain. V was clipped by 3 bases and J by 2 bases, with 7 bases between them. CDR1 and CDR2 from the germline V gene are DFQATT and SNEGSKA (reference sequence). CDR3 length equals 12 residues. The CDR3 coding sequence is TGCAGTGCTAGTAGAACTCAAGAGACCCAGTACTTC. As protein: CSASRTQETQYF.

This clone has only one observation. The chain couples TRBV6-2 or TRBV6-3 to TRBJ2-6; 9 bases match TRBD2. V trimming: 4 bases; J trimming: 0 bases; junction bases outside the gene matches: 13. Germline assignment: CDR1 MNHEY and CDR2 SVGEGT. The CDR3 is 20 amino acids. The CDR3 protein is CASSFLLRLAATSGANVLTF. The CDR3 bases are TGTGCCAGCAGTTTCCTTTTACGACTAGCGGCTACCTCTGGGGCCAACGTCCTGACTTTC.

As for this clone: Other DNA sequences in the same sample also yield this CDR3. The chain recombines TRBV5-1 with TRBJ1-1; TRBD1 is a possible D gene (6 bases). V dropped 7 bases and J dropped 1 base, with 8 bases sitting between them. Germline V gene lookup returns CDR1 SGHRS and CDR2 YFSETQ. This CDR3 comprises 12 residues. CDR3 DNA sequence: TGCGCCAGCGGCAGGGGGAACACTGAAGCTTTCTTT. Its protein product is CASGRGNTEAFF.

This rearrangement joins TRBV30 to TRBJ2-5, with 8 nucleotides matching TRBD2. This CDR3 comprises 13 residues. Germline CDR1 GTSNPN, CDR2 SVGIG (reference sequence). V trimming: 5 bases; J trimming: 5 bases; junction bases outside the gene matches: 7. Written as DNA, the CDR3 is TGTGCCTGGGGGCGGGGGGCCGGGGAGACCCAGTACTTC. Translating gives CAWGRGAGETQYF. Complete variable domain (other parts from reference TRBV30 and TRBJ2-5): SQTIHQWPATLVQPVGSPLSLECTVEGTSNPNLYWYRQAAGRGLQLLFYSVGIGQISSEVPQNLSASRPQDRQFILSSKKLLLSDSGFYLCAWGRGAGETQYFGPGTRLLVL.

V and J are TRBV2 and TRBJ1-1; D is unclear. The CDR3 extends over 15 amino acids. Per germline, CDR1 SNHLY and CDR2 FYNNEI. V was shortened by 8 bases and J by 2 bases, with 18 bases between the two germline ends. The CDR3 DNA reads TGTGCCAGCCGGGAGTCACGAGGCCTCAACACTGAAGCTTTCTTT. This gives the protein CASRESRGLNTEAFF.

The CDR3 DNA reads TGTGCCACCAGTGACTCCTCCCGGCTACAGGGGGATGAGCAGTTCTTC. Translating gives CATSDSSRLQGDEQFF. This chain joins TRBV24-1 and TRBJ2-1, with 8 bases identical to TRBD1. The V gene end was trimmed by 4 bases and the J gene end by 8 bases; junction bases not matched to a gene: 12. CDR3 length equals 16 residues. From germline, CDR1 is KGHDR and CDR2 SFDVKD.

The chain joins TRBV18 to TRBJ1-2; no clear D gene. The V end lost 3 bases, the J end lost 6 bases, and 14 bases lay between the germline ends. CDR1 and CDR2 (germline): KGHSH, LQKENI. This CDR3 comprises 14 residues. The CDR3 region has the DNA TGTGCCAGCTCACCGACCGACAATTCTGATGGCTACACCTTC. It encodes CASSPTDNSDGYTF.

The chain carries TRBV6-6 and TRBJ1-3, with 8 bases lining up with TRBD1. Germline lookup yields CDR1 MNHNY and CDR2 SVGAGI (reference sequence). There are 18 residues in the CDR3. The V gene end was trimmed by 5 bases and the J gene end by 3 bases; junction bases not matched to a gene: 15. This CDR3 reads CASSPRRLNRGSGNTIYF. The CDR3 region has the DNA TGTGCCAGCAGTCCACGGAGACTTAACAGGGGGAGTGGAAACACCATATATTTT.

V usage is TRBV20-1 and J usage is TRBJ2-7; TRBD2 matches at 12 bases. V trimming: 4 bases; J trimming: 7 bases; junction bases outside the gene matches: 14. The CDR3 sequence is 16 residues long. The germline gives CDR1 DFQATT, CDR2 SNEGSKA (reference sequence). The CDR3 DNA sequence: TGCAGTGCTACTGACCCCCCTAGCGGGGGGGCGGGGGAGCAGTACTTC. It is translated as CSATDPPSGGAGEQYF.

The CDR3: CAISDNASNSPLHF. The CDR3 DNA reads as TGTGCCATCAGTGATAACGCTAGTAATTCACCCCTCCACTTT. The rearrangement links TRBV10-3 to TRBJ1-6; D ambiguous. The CDR3 is 14 amino acids. V was pared by 3 bases and J by 6 bases, with 9 bases between. Germline V gene sequence: CDR1 ENHRY, CDR2 SYGVKD.